This is a list of T cell receptor beta chains from one sample in a study of OX40 agonist ivuxolimab in advanced cancers. The data were produced by immunoSEQ multiplex PCR, yet TCRdb's version contains in-frame clones alone and is incomplete. The table shows tens of thousands of clones, with roughly 87% occurring only once. This material consisted of CD4+ or CD8+ T cells sorted from blood, taken in a trial of the OX40 agonist ivuxolimab. The receptors originated from an adult with an advanced solid tumor such as melanoma, head and neck, liver or kidney cancer. The CDR3 runs from the conserved cysteine through the conserved F or W. D genes are given only for firm matches. Rows give clone size only sometimes, using once, few, many, or a class for an expanded clone.

clone_size | cdr3_length | j_call | v_call | d_call | cdr3_nt | cdr3_aa
- | 14 | TRBJ2-7 | TRBV2 | TRBD1 | TGTGCCAGCAGAGATACGGGACAGGGCTACGAGCAGTACTTC | CASRDTGQGYEQYF
- | 14 | TRBJ1-2 | TRBV21-1 | - | TGTGCCAGCAGCCCCCCGGGGGGCTGTTTTGGCTACACCTTC | CASSPPGGCFGYTF
- | 16 | TRBJ1-1 | TRBV5-6 | - | TGTGCCAGCACCCCTCGGGGCAGGAGGCGGAACACTGAAGCTTTCTTT | CASTPRGRRRNTEAFF
few | 14 | TRBJ2-3 | TRBV7-3 | - | TGTGCCAGCAGTTCCCAGGCCTCCACAGATACGCAGTATTTT | CASSSQASTDTQYF
- | 14 | TRBJ2-7 | TRBV28 | TRBD2 | TGTGCCAGCAGTGCCTCCGGGACTACCTACGAGCAGTACTTC | CASSASGTTYEQYF
- | 13 | TRBJ1-5 | TRBV5-5 | TRBD1 | TGTGCCAGCAGGGGGACAGGTGATCAGCCCCAGCATTTT | CASRGTGDQPQHF
- | 14 | TRBJ1-4 | TRBV6-5 | - | TGTGCCAGCAGATCACTTGCAACTAATGAAAAACTGTTTTTT | CASRSLATNEKLFF
- | 11 | TRBJ1-2 | TRBV20-1 | TRBD1 | TGCAGTACCCGGACAGGGCATGGCTACACCTTC | CSTRTGHGYTF
- | 13 | TRBJ2-5 | TRBV9 | TRBD2 | TGTGCCAGCGGGACTAGCGCTCAAGAGACCCAGTACTTC | CASGTSAQETQYF
- | 15 | TRBJ2-7 | TRBV28 | - | TGTGCCAGCTCCTCAAATTTAGGACGGTCCTACGAGCAGTACTTC | CASSSNLGRSYEQYF
- | 13 | TRBJ1-4 | TRBV5-1 | - | TGCGCCAGCAGCAACGGGCCTGGAGAAAAACTGTTTTTT | CASSNGPGEKLFF
- | 15 | TRBJ2-2 | TRBV7-8 | TRBD2 | TGTGCCAGCAGGGGGGAGGGGATCGGCACCGGGGAGCTGTTTTTT | CASRGEGIGTGELFF
few | 15 | TRBJ2-1 | TRBV2 | TRBD1 | TGTGCCAGCAGGCGGGGGACAGGGGCGCGCAATGAGCAGTTCTTC | CASRRGTGARNEQFF
- | 15 | TRBJ2-2 | TRBV6-1 | TRBD1 | TGTGCCAGCAGTGACCAGACAGGGACGGCCGGGGAGCTGTTTTTT | CASSDQTGTAGELFF
- | 14 | TRBJ2-2 | TRBV11-3 | TRBD1 | TGTGCCAGCAGCTTGGGACAGCCAACCGGGGAGCTGTTTTTT | CASSLGQPTGELFF
few | 15 | TRBJ2-5 | TRBV28 | - | TGTGCCAGCAGTTTAACTTGGGGTGTCCAAGAGACCCAGTACTTC | CASSLTWGVQETQYF
- | 13 | TRBJ2-2 | TRBV2 | - | TGTGCCAGCAGGGTTAATCTCGCCGGGGAGCTGTTTTTT | CASRVNLAGELFF
- | 15 | TRBJ1-4 | TRBV11-2 | - | TGTGCCAGCAGCTTAGGTGGGACGCCAATTGAAAAACTGTTTTTT | CASSLGGTPIEKLFF
- | 16 | TRBJ2-7 | TRBV5-1 | TRBD1 | TGCGCCAGCAGCTGGATGGACAGGGGACTCTCCTACGAGCAGTACTTC | CASSWMDRGLSYEQYF
- | 13 | TRBJ2-1 | TRBV15 | - | TGTGCCACCAGCAGAGATCAGGGGTGGATTGCGTTCTTC | CATSRDQGWIAFF
- | 14 | TRBJ2-2 | TRBV10-3 | - | TGTGCCATCAGGTACCGGGACTCGGCCGGGGAGCTGTTTTTT | CAIRYRDSAGELFF
- | 15 | TRBJ1-3 | TRBV18 | - | TGTGCCAGCTCACCAGGGACTCCCCCTGGAAACACCATATATTTT | CASSPGTPPGNTIYF
- | 17 | TRBJ2-3 | TRBV18 | TRBD2 | TGTGCCAGCTCACGGTCCACGAATAGCGGGAGACAAGATACGCAGTATTTT | CASSRSTNSGRQDTQYF
- | 13 | TRBJ2-5 | TRBV6-5 | - | TGTGCCAGCAGTCCTAAGTTCGGGGAGACCCAGTACTTC | CASSPKFGETQYF
- | 13 | TRBJ2-1 | TRBV11-3 | - | TGTGCCAGCGCCCGAAGGCGGGGAAATGAGCAGTTCTTC | CASARRRGNEQFF
- | 15 | TRBJ2-3 | TRBV5-4 | TRBD2 | TGTGCCAGCAGCTTGGAGGGAGGGAGTGCAGATACGCAGTATTTT | CASSLEGGSADTQYF
- | 13 | TRBJ1-1 | TRBV14 | - | TGTGCCAGCAGCAGTCAGGGGAACACTGAAGCTTTCTTT | CASSSQGNTEAFF
once | 14 | TRBJ1-1 | TRBV5-1 | - | TGCGCCAGCAGCTTGGGGCATTCGAACACTGAAGCTTTCTTT | CASSLGHSNTEAFF
- | 13 | TRBJ2-7 | TRBV6-5 | - | TGTGCCAGCAGTTATGGGACCTCCTACGAGCAGTACTTC | CASSYGTSYEQYF
- | 13 | TRBJ1-1 | TRBV14 | - | TGTGCCAGCAGCCAAACACTGAACACTGAAGCTTTCTTT | CASSQTLNTEAFF
- | 16 | TRBJ2-1 | TRBV9 | - | TGTGCCAGCAGCTCCCGAGCGGATATTTCCTACAATGAGCAGTTCTTC | CASSSRADISYNEQFF
- | 13 | TRBJ1-5 | TRBV7-8 | - | TGTGCCAGCACCAAAGGTAGCAATCAGCCCCAGCATTTT | CASTKGSNQPQHF
- | 13 | TRBJ2-7 | TRBV7-8 | - | TGTGCCAGCAGCCGCGGTACGAGCTACGAGCAGTACTTC | CASSRGTSYEQYF
- | 18 | TRBJ2-2 | TRBV4-1 | TRBD2 | TGCGCCAGCAGCCGAGAATTGGGAGCGGGAGGAAATACCGGGGAGCTGTTTTTT | CASSRELGAGGNTGELFF
- | 15 | TRBJ2-2 | TRBV5-1 | TRBD2 | TGCGCCAGCAGCTTGACTAGCGGGATTGGCGGGGAGCTGTTTTTT | CASSLTSGIGGELFF
- | 16 | TRBJ2-7 | TRBV5-5 | - | TGTGCCAGCAGCTTGGCCTTAGGGCTCCGGGGAGCCGAGCAGTACTTC | CASSLALGLRGAEQYF
- | 16 | TRBJ1-4 | TRBV9 | - | TGTGCCAGCAGCGTAGGGGTTGTCGGGACTAATGAAAAACTGTTTTTT | CASSVGVVGTNEKLFF
few | 15 | TRBJ2-7 | TRBV18 | TRBD1 | TGTGCCAGCTCACCACTCGGGACGGGACAGGGCGAGCAGTACTTC | CASSPLGTGQGEQYF
- | 16 | TRBJ2-1 | TRBV14 | - | TGTGCCAGCAGCCAATATGGTGGGCTAACCTACAATGAGCAGTTCTTC | CASSQYGGLTYNEQFF
- | 15 | TRBJ2-1 | TRBV19 | TRBD2 | TGTGCCAGTCAGGGGCTAGCGGGAGTTATAAGTGAGCAGTTCTTC | CASQGLAGVISEQFF
- | 16 | TRBJ1-5 | TRBV5-5 | TRBD1 | TGTGCCAGCAGCCAAGGAGACAGGGCTAGCAATCAGCCCCAGCATTTT | CASSQGDRASNQPQHF
- | 15 | TRBJ2-5 | TRBV7-9 | TRBD1 | TGTGCCAGCAGCTTACGGGACAGGGGGATAAAGACCCAGTACTTC | CASSLRDRGIKTQYF
- | 12 | TRBJ1-2 | TRBV30 | - | TGTGCCTGGAGTGGGGGCTCCTATGGCTACACCTTC | CAWSGGSYGYTF
- | 14 | TRBJ2-3 | TRBV14 | TRBD2 | TGTGCCAGCAGCCAAAGTAGCGGGGTTGATACGCAGTATTTT | CASSQSSGVDTQYF
- | 13 | TRBJ1-3 | TRBV5-1 | TRBD1 | TGCGCCAGCAGCTTCAACCCGGGACAGAACATATATTTT | CASSFNPGQNIYF
- | 14 | TRBJ1-6 | TRBV6-5 | TRBD1 | TGTGCCAGCAGCTGGGACAGGTTAAATTCACCCCTCCACTTT | CASSWDRLNSPLHF
- | 17 | TRBJ1-1 | TRBV7-9 | TRBD1 | TGTGCCTGTGGGGACCGGACAGGGGCGTGGGTCAGGGCTGAAGCTTTCTTT | CACGDRTGAWVRAEAFF
- | 15 | TRBJ2-1 | TRBV7-3 | TRBD2 | TGTGCCAGCAGCTTCAGCGGGGGCACCTACAATGAGCAGTTCTTC | CASSFSGGTYNEQFF